These 2 T cell receptor beta chains were sequenced from one sample in a study of technical replicates of blood from a few donors. Clones were read by immunoSEQ multiplex PCR, and TCRdb kept only the in-frame ones, dropping some. The sample lists under 85,000 clones; 95% to 97% were seen once. Material: T cells isolated from PBMCs. These receptors originate from a human donor in good health.

The chain is built from TRBV15 and TRBJ2-7; possibly TRBD2 for D (6 bases). This CDR3 has 13 residues. The V gene lost 4 bases and the J gene lost 7 bases, with 14 bases spanning the gap. The germline V gene has CDR1 LNHNV and CDR2 YYDKDF (reference sequence). CDR3 DNA sequence: TGTGCCACCAGCAAGGGACTGTCTAGGGAGCAGTACTTC. This codes for CATSKGLSREQYF.

The chain links TRBV7-9 to TRBJ1-1; a possible D gene is TRBD1 (5 bases). This CDR3 has 13 residues. V dropped 1 base and J dropped 4 bases, with 7 bases sitting between them. Looked up from germline, CDR1 is SEHNR and CDR2 is FQNEAQ (reference sequence). CDR3 loop: CASSLDRRTEAFF. For the CDR3, the DNA is TGTGCCAGCAGCTTAGACAGGCGCACTGAAGCTTTCTTT.